The 12 T cell receptor beta chains presented below share a single source sample, sequenced in a study of shared clonotypes between healthy human individuals (dated by TCRdb to the early 2020s). Library preparation was by the immunoSEQ multiplex PCR assay. TCRdb re-hosts the immuneACCESS table, in-frame sequences only. Its copies lack some clones; in the studies checked, an unresolved V gene accounts for under half of them, and the cause for the rest is not known. A total of roughly 500,000 clones appear in this sample, roughly 77% of them only once. The top ten clonotypes cover less than 15% of the sample. Specimen: PBMCs. These TCRs come from a woman aged 40 to 50 in good health. Some clones in this sample may be carry-over from other donors' samples.

V usage is TRBV19 and J usage is TRBJ2-3, with D unresolved. The germline V and J ends were trimmed by 5 bases and 3 bases, with 15 bases remaining between them. The CDR3 runs 15 residues. Germline assignment: CDR1 LNHDA and CDR2 SQIVND (reference sequence). The CDR3 DNA reads TGTGCCAGTAGTTTCCCCTCCCAAGGGACAGATACGCAGTATTTT. Translation gives CASSFPSQGTDTQYF.

J is TRBJ1-5 and V is TRBV19, with D unclear. V was cut by 4 bases and J by 4 bases, with 8 bases left in between. This CDR3 comprises 13 residues. CDR1 LNHDA and CDR2 SQIVND come from the germline V gene (reference sequence). The CDR3 DNA sequence: TGTGCCAGTAGTAGTACCCAGAATCAGCCCCAGCATTTT. Its protein product is CASSSTQNQPQHF.

The chain joins TRBV5-1 to TRBJ2-5, with TRBD1 as a possible D gene (6 bases). CDR3 length equals 15 residues. Deletions cut 2 bases from V and 2 bases from J, with 13 bases between. Per germline, CDR1 SGHRS and CDR2 YFSETQ. CDR3 amino acids: CASSLEGQMQETQYF. In DNA form, the CDR3 reads TGCGCCAGCAGCTTAGAAGGACAGATGCAAGAGACCCAGTACTTC.

This chain joins TRBV7-2 and TRBJ2-1; 13 nucleotides line up with TRBD2. The ends lost 5 bases at V and 2 bases at J; junction bases unmatched: 3. Looked up from germline, CDR1 is SGHTA and CDR2 is FQGNSA. The CDR3 is 16 residues long. The CDR3 nucleotides read TGTGCCAGCAGCCGGACTAGCGGGAGAGCCTACAATGAGCAGTTCTTC. Protein product: CASSRTSGRAYNEQFF.

V is TRBV4-1 and J is TRBJ1-5; no reliable D call. Germline-derived CDR1 and CDR2 are MGHRA and YSYEKL. This CDR3 is built from 15 residues. V was shortened by 0 bases and J by 1 base, with 7 bases between the two germline ends. CDR3 loop: CASSQEKRSNQPQHF. CDR3 coding DNA: TGCGCCAGCAGCCAAGAGAAGCGAAGCAATCAGCCCCAGCATTTT.

This chain connects TRBV7-2 to TRBJ2-1; D tentatively fits TRBD1 or TRBD2 (6 bases each). This CDR3 region has 17 residues. Germline V gene lookup returns CDR1 SGHTA and CDR2 FQGNSA. V lost 1 base to trimming and J lost 6 bases, with 19 bases between them. Written as DNA, the CDR3 is TGTGCCAGCAGCTTAGTTCCGCTAGCAAAGGGGGGCAATGAGCAGTTCTTC. Its translation: CASSLVPLAKGGNEQFF.

This rearrangement joins TRBV6-5 to TRBJ2-3; 10 bases line up with TRBD2. The CDR3 runs to 15 residues. The V and J ends lost 0 bases and 8 bases, in that order; junction bases with no gene match: 5. Germline CDR1 MNHEY, CDR2 SVGAGI. CDR3 region: CASSYSNVAGGTQYF. CDR3 coding DNA: TGTGCCAGCAGTTACTCGAACGTAGCGGGGGGTACGCAGTATTTT.

This clone occurred once. V is TRBV7-6 and J is TRBJ2-5; 7 nucleotides match TRBD2. The CDR3 is made up of 15 amino acids. The V gene's germline CDR1 is SGHVS and CDR2 FNYEAQ. Losses at the gene ends were 5 bases for V and 11 bases for J; bases not matched to a gene: 17. CDR3 region: CASSQKGLGGRVQYF. In nucleotides, the CDR3 is TGTGCCAGCAGCCAGAAGGGCCTCGGCGGGAGAGTGCAGTACTTC.

V usage is TRBV6-1 and J usage is TRBJ1-1, with D unclear. Germline CDR1 reads MNHNS; CDR2 reads SASEGT. CDR3 size: 14 residues. The V end was cut by 7 bases, the J end by 1 base, with 13 bases between. The CDR3 reads CASIIAGRNTEAFF. In nucleotides, the CDR3 is TGTGCCAGCATAATTGCCGGTAGGAACACTGAAGCTTTCTTT.

This rearrangement joins TRBV11-3 to TRBJ2-2, with D possibly being TRBD2 (5 bases). Germline assignment: CDR1 SGHNT and CDR2 YENEEA. V shed 7 bases and J shed 5 bases, with 11 bases lying between them. There are 13 residues in the CDR3. The CDR3 DNA reads TGTGCCAGCACGCGCGGGCCTACCGGGGAGCTGTTTTTT. It codes for CASTRGPTGELFF.

V gene TRBV7-8 combines with J gene TRBJ2-3, with 10 bases aligning to TRBD1. Germline CDR1 reads SGHVS; CDR2 reads FQNEAQ. V lost 4 bases to trimming and J lost 0 bases; unmatched junction nucleotides: 7. The CDR3 runs to 17 residues. This chain's CDR3 is CASSWTGGPTSTDTQYF. CDR3 nucleotide sequence: TGTGCCAGCAGCTGGACAGGGGGTCCGACAAGCACAGATACGCAGTATTTT.

The chain links TRBV9 to TRBJ1-3; unclear D gene. CDR1 is SGDLS and CDR2 is YYNGEE in the germline V gene. This CDR3 has 15 residues. The germline V and J ends were trimmed by 0 bases and 7 bases, with 14 bases remaining between them. CDR3 sequence (DNA): TGTGCCAGCAGCGTAGCGGTGTCCTCGTGGAACACCATATATTTT. Translated: CASSVAVSSWNTIYF. The whole variable domain, remainder taken from reference TRBV9 and TRBJ1-3, is DSGVTQTPKHLITATGQRVTLRCSPRSGDLSVYWYQQSLDQGLQFLIQYYNGEERAKGNILERFSAQQFPDLHSELNLSSLELGDSALYFCASSVAVSSWNTIYFGEGSWLTVV.